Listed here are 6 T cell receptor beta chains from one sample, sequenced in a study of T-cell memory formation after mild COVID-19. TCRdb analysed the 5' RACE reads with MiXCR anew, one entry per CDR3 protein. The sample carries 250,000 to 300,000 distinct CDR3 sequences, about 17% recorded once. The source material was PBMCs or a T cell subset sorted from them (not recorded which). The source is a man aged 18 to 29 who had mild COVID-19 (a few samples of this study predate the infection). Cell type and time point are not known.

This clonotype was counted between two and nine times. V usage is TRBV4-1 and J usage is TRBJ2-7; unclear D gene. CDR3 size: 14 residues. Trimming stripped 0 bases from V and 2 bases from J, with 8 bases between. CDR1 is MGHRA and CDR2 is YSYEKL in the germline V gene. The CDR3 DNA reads TGCGCCAGCAGCCAAGATCCGAGAACCTACGAGCAGTACGTC. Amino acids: CASSQDPRTYEQYV.

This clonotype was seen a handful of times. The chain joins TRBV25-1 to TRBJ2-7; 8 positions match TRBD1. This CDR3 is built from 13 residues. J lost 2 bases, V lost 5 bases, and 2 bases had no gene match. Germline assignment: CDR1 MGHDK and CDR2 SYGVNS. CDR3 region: CASSPQGAYEQYV. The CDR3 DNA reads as TGTGCCAGCAGTCCACAGGGGGCCTACGAGCAGTACGTC.

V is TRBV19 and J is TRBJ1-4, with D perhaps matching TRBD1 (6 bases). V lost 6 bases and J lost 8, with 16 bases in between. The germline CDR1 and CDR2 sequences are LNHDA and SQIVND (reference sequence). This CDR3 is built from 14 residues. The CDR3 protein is CASSQDSLNEKLFF. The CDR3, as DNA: TGTGCCAGTAGCCAGGACAGTCTCAACGAAAAACTGTTTTTT.

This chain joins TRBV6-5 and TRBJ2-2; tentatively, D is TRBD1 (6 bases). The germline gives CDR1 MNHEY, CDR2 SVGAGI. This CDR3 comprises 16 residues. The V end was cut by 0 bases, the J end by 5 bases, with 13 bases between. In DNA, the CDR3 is TGTGCCAGCAGTTACTCGATGGGGGCGCGGACCGGGGAGCTGTTTTTT. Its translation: CASSYSMGARTGELFF.

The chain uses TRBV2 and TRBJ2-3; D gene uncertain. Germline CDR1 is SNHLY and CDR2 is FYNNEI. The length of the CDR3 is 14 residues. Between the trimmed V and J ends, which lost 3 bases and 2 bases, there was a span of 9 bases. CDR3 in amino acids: CASSDRMLTDTQYF. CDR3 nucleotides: TGTGCCAGCAGTGACAGGATGCTCACAGATACGCAGTATTTT.

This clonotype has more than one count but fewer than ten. CDR3 nucleotide sequence: TGTGCCAGCAGCAAGGAGACACCAAACCACGAGCAGTACGTC. Protein: CASSKETPNHEQYV. This chain uses TRBV21-1 with TRBJ2-7. TRBV21-1 is annotated as a pseudogene. This CDR3 has 14 residues.